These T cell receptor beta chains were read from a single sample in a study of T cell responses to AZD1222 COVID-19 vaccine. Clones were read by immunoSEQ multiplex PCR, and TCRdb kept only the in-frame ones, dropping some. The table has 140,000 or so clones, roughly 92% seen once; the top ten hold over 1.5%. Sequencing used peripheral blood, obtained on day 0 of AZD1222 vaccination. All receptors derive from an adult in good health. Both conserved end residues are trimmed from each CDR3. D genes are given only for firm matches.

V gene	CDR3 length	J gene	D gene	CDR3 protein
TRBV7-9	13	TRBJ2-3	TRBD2	ASSFSSGSTDTQY
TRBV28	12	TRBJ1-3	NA	ASSLTGMGNTIY
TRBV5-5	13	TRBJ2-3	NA	ASSPGALRRDTQY
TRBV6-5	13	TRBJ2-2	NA	ASSQIQPNTGELF
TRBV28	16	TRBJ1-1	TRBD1	ASFPPHLGQGMNTEAF
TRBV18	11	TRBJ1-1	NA	ASSPEQNTEAF
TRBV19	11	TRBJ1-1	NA	ASSGGLNTEAF
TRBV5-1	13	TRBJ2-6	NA	ASTDRTSGANVLT
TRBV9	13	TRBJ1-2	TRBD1	ASSEDPRTGGGYT
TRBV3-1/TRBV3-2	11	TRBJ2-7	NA	ASSQGGGREQY
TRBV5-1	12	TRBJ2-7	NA	ASNPEGNSYEQY
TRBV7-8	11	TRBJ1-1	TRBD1	ASSSTGGAGAF
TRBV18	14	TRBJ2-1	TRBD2	ASSPGLAGNYNEQF
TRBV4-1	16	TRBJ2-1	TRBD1	ASSQGTGGRNSYNEQF
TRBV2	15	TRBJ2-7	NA	ASSDGLRGTSSYEQY
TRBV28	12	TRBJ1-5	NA	ASSLGGINQPQH
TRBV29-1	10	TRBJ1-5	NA	SVGSANQPQH
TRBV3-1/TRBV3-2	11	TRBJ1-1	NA	ASSQGPGREAF
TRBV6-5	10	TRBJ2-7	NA	ATRGSDYEQY
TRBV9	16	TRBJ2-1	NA	ASSVGSGLASSYNEQF
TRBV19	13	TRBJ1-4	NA	ASSIPGGPNEKLF
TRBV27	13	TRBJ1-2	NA	ASSAQRVSNYGYT
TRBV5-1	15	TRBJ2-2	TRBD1	ASSEYPPQGVTGELF
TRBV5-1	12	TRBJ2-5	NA	ATAIAASQETQY
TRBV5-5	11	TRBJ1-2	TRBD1	ASSFQGDYGYT
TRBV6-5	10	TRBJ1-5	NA	ASKYRNQPQH
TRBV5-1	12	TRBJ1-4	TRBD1	ASSSGDRAEKLF
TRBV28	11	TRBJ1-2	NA	ASSFGTNYGYT
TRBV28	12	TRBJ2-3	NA	ASSFRSSTDTQY
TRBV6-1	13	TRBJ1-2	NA	ASSEGAKPNYGYT
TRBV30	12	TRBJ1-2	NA	ASTRTLANYGYT
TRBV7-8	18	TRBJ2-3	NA	ASSAGGLAPLRPLTDTQY
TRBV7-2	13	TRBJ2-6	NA	ASSPYFSGANVLT
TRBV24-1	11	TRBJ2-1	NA	ATRKGGDNEQF
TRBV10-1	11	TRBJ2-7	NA	ASSLEEGLEQY
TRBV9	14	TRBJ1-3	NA	ASSVGGTPSGNTIY
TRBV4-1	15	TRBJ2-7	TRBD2	ASSQDPGLAGPYEQY
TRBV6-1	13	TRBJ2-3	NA	ASSEGLDAADTQY
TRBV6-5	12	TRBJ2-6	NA	ASRIGSGANVLT
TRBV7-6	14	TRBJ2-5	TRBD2	ASSARLAGGSETQY
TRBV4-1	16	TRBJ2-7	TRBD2	ASSQVPVRGGSVYEQY
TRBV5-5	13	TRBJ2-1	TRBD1	ASSLSDRGHGEQF
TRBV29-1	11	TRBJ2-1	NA	SVEKGYYNEQF
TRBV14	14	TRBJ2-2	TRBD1	ASSHAGTGGFRELF
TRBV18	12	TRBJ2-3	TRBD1	ASSRGTGSDTQY
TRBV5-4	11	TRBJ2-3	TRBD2	ATGLAGTDTQY
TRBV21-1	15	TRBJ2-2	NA	ASSKEGVQTNTGELF
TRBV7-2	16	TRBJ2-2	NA	ASSLQGFFLMNTGELF
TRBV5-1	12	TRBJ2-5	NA	ATSGEEGGETQY
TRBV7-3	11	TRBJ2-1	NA	ASSPWDFNEQF
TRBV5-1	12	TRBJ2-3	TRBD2	ASREAGGTDTQY
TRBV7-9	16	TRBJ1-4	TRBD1	ASSLAHRTGAANEKLF
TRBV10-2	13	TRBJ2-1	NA	ASYSLEGSNNEQF
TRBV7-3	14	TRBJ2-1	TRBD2	ASSSSLAGRYNEQF
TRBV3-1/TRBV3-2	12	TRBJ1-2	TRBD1	ASSHSGQGDGYT
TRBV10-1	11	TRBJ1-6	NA	ASSGQVNSPLH
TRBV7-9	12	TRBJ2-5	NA	ASSLGLAAETQY
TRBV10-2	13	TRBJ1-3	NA	ASSDSALSGNTIY
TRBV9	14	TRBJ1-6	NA	ASSHGGVGGDSPLH
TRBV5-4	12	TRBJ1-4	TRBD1	ASSPGQPNEKLF